The rows below give T cell receptor beta chains drawn from one sample of a study of T cell responses to AZD1222 COVID-19 vaccine. TCRdb keeps only in-frame clones here, not all; method: immunoSEQ multiplex PCR. The sample lists hundreds of thousands of clones; approximately 94% were seen once. The material was peripheral blood, obtained on day 0 of MenACWY control vaccination. Every receptor here comes from an adult in good health. Both conserved end residues are part of each CDR3. D genes are given only for firm matches. Size is omitted from some rows. Given values are once, few, many or a class for expanded clones.

size: few
J: TRBJ1-1
D: NA
V: TRBV5-4
CDR3: CASRRTENTEAFF
DNA: TGTGCCAGCAGAAGGACGGAGAACACTGAAGCTTTCTTT

size: NA
J: TRBJ1-1
D: NA
V: TRBV19
CDR3: CASSITRSTEAFF
DNA: TGTGCCAGTAGTATTACCCGCAGCACTGAAGCTTTCTTT

size: NA
J: TRBJ2-7
D: TRBD1
V: TRBV18
CDR3: CASQDRGFEQYF
DNA: TGTGCCAGCCAAGACAGGGGATTCGAGCAGTACTTC

size: few
J: TRBJ1-2
D: NA
V: TRBV12-3/TRBV12-4
CDR3: CASSLGEVRYTF
DNA: TGTGCCAGCAGTTTGGGGGAAGTCCGCTACACCTTC

size: NA
J: TRBJ1-1
D: TRBD1
V: TRBV6-1
CDR3: CASSEVTGAAFF
DNA: TGTGCCAGCAGTGAAGTTACAGGGGCAGCTTTCTTT

size: once
J: TRBJ1-6
D: NA
V: TRBV30
CDR3: CAWTANSPLHF
DNA: TGTGCCTGGACCGCGAATTCACCCCTCCACTTT

size: NA
J: TRBJ2-2
D: NA
V: TRBV2
CDR3: CASSEESLSGGAGELFF
DNA: TGTGCCAGCAGTGAAGAGTCACTATCTGGGGGAGCCGGGGAGCTGTTTTTT

size: NA
J: TRBJ1-1
D: NA
V: TRBV7-2
CDR3: CASSARQRNTEAFF
DNA: TGTGCCAGCAGCGCCAGACAGAGAAACACTGAAGCTTTCTTT

size: NA
J: TRBJ1-2
D: NA
V: TRBV21-1
CDR3: CASSPNVHPRANYGYTF
DNA: TGTGCCAGCAGCCCCAACGTGCATCCACGAGCGAACTATGGCTACACCTTC

size: NA
J: TRBJ2-1
D: TRBD2
V: TRBV28
CDR3: CASSRLAGSSYNEQFF
DNA: TGTGCCAGCAGCCGACTAGCGGGGAGCTCCTACAATGAGCAGTTCTTC

size: NA
J: TRBJ1-2
D: NA
V: TRBV3-1/TRBV3-2
CDR3: CASSSRGGGSYGYTF
DNA: TGTGCCAGCAGCTCCCGCGGGGGGGGATCCTATGGCTACACCTTC

size: NA
J: TRBJ1-4
D: NA
V: TRBV30
CDR3: CAWSPGRSGEKLFF
DNA: TGCGCCTGGAGTCCCGGGAGGTCCGGTGAAAAACTGTTTTTT

size: NA
J: TRBJ2-1
D: TRBD2
V: TRBV7-9
CDR3: CASSLWASGGPEQFF
DNA: TGTGCCAGCAGCTTATGGGCTAGCGGGGGGCCGGAGCAGTTCTTC

size: NA
J: TRBJ1-5
D: NA
V: TRBV7-8
CDR3: CASSLFADRGQPQHF
DNA: TGTGCCAGCAGCTTATTTGCCGATCGGGGTCAGCCCCAGCATTTT

size: once
J: TRBJ1-6
D: TRBD1
V: TRBV2
CDR3: CASSYRGPRSPLHF
DNA: TGTGCCAGCAGTTACAGGGGGCCGAGATCACCCCTCCACTTT

size: NA
J: TRBJ1-6
D: NA
V: TRBV3-1/TRBV3-2
CDR3: CASSQGGTYNSPLHF
DNA: TGTGCCAGCAGCCAAGGAGGGACCTATAATTCACCCCTCCACTTT

size: NA
J: TRBJ2-3
D: TRBD2
V: TRBV19
CDR3: CASSITGGGTTDTQYF
DNA: TGTGCCAGTAGTATAACTGGCGGGGGGACCACAGATACGCAGTATTTT

size: NA
J: TRBJ2-1
D: NA
V: TRBV7-3
CDR3: CASSRTGSYNEQFF
DNA: TGTGCCAGCAGCCGGACTGGGAGTTACAATGAGCAGTTCTTC